This entry lists 28 T cell receptor beta chains sequenced from one sample in a study of CDR3 diversity in severe acne. TCRdb independently ran MiXCR on the PCR reads; one entry per CDR3 protein. Of about 85,000 distinct CDR3 sequences listed, about 52% are singletons. Sequencing was performed on blood. Receptors were obtained from a male donor in good health, serving as a control.

The genes are TRBV10-3 and TRBJ2-7; 11 bases line up with TRBD2. Per germline, CDR1 ENHRY and CDR2 SYGVKD. Germline trimming cut 6 bases from V and 3 bases from J; bases unmatched to any gene: 7. The CDR3 consists of 15 residues. The CDR3 region has the DNA TGTGCCATCAGCAACACCGGGACTAGCGGCTACGAGCAGTACTTC. Translation gives CAISNTGTSGYEQYF.

The genes are TRBV15 and TRBJ1-6, with 10 bases matching TRBD1. The germline V gene has CDR1 LNHNV and CDR2 YYDKDF (reference sequence). The trim removed 5 bases at V and 8 bases at J, leaving 3 bases unmatched. This CDR3 region has 14 residues. The CDR3 sequence: CATSLGQGYSPLHF. The CDR3 region has the DNA TGTGCCACCAGCTTGGGACAGGGGTATTCACCCCTCCACTTT.

The chain uses TRBV12-3 or TRBV12-4 and TRBJ2-6; D is uncertain. The CDR3 extends over 15 amino acids. The V end lost 7 bases, the J end lost 0 bases, and 10 bases lay between the germline ends. The CDR3 sequence is CASTPSDSGANVLTF. The CDR3 nucleotides are TGTGCCAGCACCCCGTCTGACTCTGGGGCCAACGTCCTGACTTTC.

The table lists this clonotype with a few counts. V usage is TRBV27 and J usage is TRBJ1-5, with D possibly being TRBD1 (6 bases). The germline V and J ends were trimmed by 5 bases and 6 bases, with 14 bases remaining between them. Per germline, CDR1 MNHEY and CDR2 SMNVEV (reference sequence). This CDR3 is 14 amino acids long. CDR3 protein: CASSEEGEGQPQHF. CDR3 DNA sequence: TGTGCCAGCAGTGAAGAGGGGGAGGGTCAGCCCCAGCATTTT.

The chain is built from TRBV20-1 and TRBJ2-5, with 9 bases fitting TRBD2. Per the germline V gene, CDR1 is DFQATT and CDR2 is SNEGSKA (reference sequence). The CDR3 sequence is 14 residues long. With V trimmed by 5 bases and J by 2 bases, 6 bases remained unmatched. The CDR3 DNA is TGCAGTGCTTCCCCGACTAGCGGACAAGAGACCCAGTACTTC. Translating it yields CSASPTSGQETQYF.

This clonotype rates as medium-sized. V gene TRBV6-6 combines with J gene TRBJ2-2; no clear D gene. Germline loops: CDR1 MNHNY, CDR2 SVGAGI (reference sequence). CDR3 length: 12 residues. Trimming shortened V by 6 bases and J by 8 bases, and 10 bases separated the two germline ends. The DNA of the CDR3 is TGTGCCAGCAGCCCTCGTCAAGGGGAGCTGTTTTTT. Translated: CASSPRQGELFF.

This rearrangement joins TRBV9 to TRBJ2-7; tentatively, D is TRBD2 (6 bases). Germline V gene sequence: CDR1 SGDLS, CDR2 YYNGEE. The CDR3 is 15 residues long. V shed 3 bases and J shed 2 bases, with 15 bases lying between them. CDR3 sequence: CASSATGSFPYEQYF. As DNA, the CDR3 is TGTGCCAGCAGCGCGACCGGGAGCTTCCCCTACGAGCAGTACTTC. The full variable domain, completed using reference TRBV9 and TRBJ2-7, is DSGVTQTPKHLITATGQRVTLRCSPRSGDLSVYWYQQSLDQGLQFLIQYYNGEERAKGNILERFSAQQFPDLHSELNLSSLELGDSALYFCASSATGSFPYEQYFGPGTRLTVT.

The chain joins TRBV6-5 to TRBJ1-2, with 9 bases aligning to TRBD1. The V and J ends lost 4 bases and 7 bases, in that order; junction bases with no gene match: 4. Germline V gene sequence: CDR1 MNHEY, CDR2 SVGAGI. The CDR3 is made up of 13 amino acids. The CDR3 protein is CASSSTGQGGYTF. CDR3 sequence (DNA): TGTGCCAGCAGTTCCACGGGACAGGGTGGCTACACCTTC.

With regard to this clonotype: Since no conserved phenylalanine or tryptophan closes the CDR3, a read error is the likely cause. It is unclear where the CDR3 begins or ends on the DNA, so no DNA is shown, and the CDR3 is as TCRdb lists it. The chain employs TRBV6-1 and TRBJ2-3; no DNA check was done on the table's D call, TRBD1. The CDR3 contains 14 residues when both ends are counted. Germline values: CDR1 MNHNS, CDR2 SASEGT. CDR3 residues: CASIGTGVATPSVR.

A word on this clonotype: It is unclear where the CDR3 begins or ends on the DNA, so no DNA is shown, and the CDR3 is as TCRdb lists it. This sequence joins TRBV7-9 and TRBJ2-3. The germline V gene encodes CDR1 SEHNR and CDR2 FQNEAQ (reference sequence). 19 amino acids form the CDR3, both terminal residues included. CDR3 region: CASSFYICSAIDSTDTQYF.

This chain uses TRBV9 with TRBJ1-3; D gene unclear. Trimming shortened V by 4 bases and J by 3 bases, and 17 bases separated the two germline ends. The CDR3 contains 16 residues. The germline gives CDR1 SGDLS, CDR2 YYNGEE. The DNA of the CDR3 is TGTGCCAGCAGCCCAGCCACGACGGGGTGTGGAAACACCATATATTTT. Protein: CASSPATTGCGNTIYF.

V gene TRBV2 combines with J gene TRBJ1-4, with D tentatively TRBD1 (5 bases). Germline CDR1 and CDR2: SNHLY and FYNNEI. This CDR3 has 13 residues. V shed 6 bases and J shed 10 bases, with 15 bases lying between them. For the CDR3, the DNA is TGTGCCAGCAGCCTAGCGGGGGGTGGAAAACTGTTTTTT. Translating gives CASSLAGGGKLFF.

This clonotype is medium-sized. This chain links TRBV15 with TRBJ1-3, with 8 bases fitting TRBD1. The V gene's germline CDR1 is LNHNV and CDR2 YYDKDF (reference sequence). CDR3 length: 17 amino acids. The ends lost 1 base at V and 2 bases at J; junction bases unmatched: 7. CDR3 nucleotides: TGTGCCACCAGCAGAGTCGTTCAGGGGGCTGCTGGAAACACCATATATTTT. This encodes CATSRVVQGAAGNTIYF.

This clonotype has at least ten counts. This sequence joins TRBV12-3 or TRBV12-4 and TRBJ1-2, with a weak D call TRBD1 (5 bases). With 8 bases removed from V and 6 bases from J, the gap between germline ends came to 16 bases. The CDR3 is 13 amino acids. In DNA, the CDR3 is TGTGCCAGCGGACCTGGGACCCTCGATGGCTACACCTTC. Amino acids: CASGPGTLDGYTF.

By share of the sample, this clonotype is medium-sized. This chain connects TRBV6-5 to TRBJ1-5, with TRBD1 identical over 9 bases. Trimming took 6 bases from V and 4 from J; bases not matched to a gene: 4. This CDR3 is 14 amino acids long. Germline CDR1 reads MNHEY; CDR2 reads SVGAGI. For the CDR3, the DNA is TGTGCCAGCAGGCGGACAGGGGATAATCAGCCCCAGCATTTT. Amino acid sequence: CASRRTGDNQPQHF.

J is TRBJ1-4 and V is TRBV19; D remains unclear. The V gene's germline CDR1 is LNHDA and CDR2 SQIVND (reference sequence). The CDR3 spans 12 residues. The V end was cut by 2 bases, the J end by 8 bases, with 6 bases between. The CDR3: CASSIFGEKLFF. The CDR3 DNA reads as TGTGCCAGTAGTATATTCGGGGAAAAACTGTTTTTT.

A note on this clonotype: A much larger clone differs from this one at a single base, so this may be a read error. It is likely a read error, because the conserved phenylalanine at the end of the CDR3 is missing. The V and J genes are TRBV5-6 and TRBJ2-7, with 10 bases matching TRBD1. Germline assignment: CDR1 SGHDT and CDR2 YYEEEE. The CDR3 consists of 15 residues. V lost 4 bases to trimming and J lost 2 bases; unmatched junction nucleotides: 6. The CDR3 region has the DNA TGTGCCAGCAGCCATGGACAGGGGGTGCCCTACGAGCAGTACCTC. Translating it yields CASSHGQGVPYEQYL.

The rearrangement uses TRBV5-1 and TRBJ2-7, with D possibly TRBD2 on 5 matching bases. V lost 2 bases and J lost 11, with 20 bases in between. The CDR3 spans 14 residues. Germline values: CDR1 SGHRS, CDR2 YFSETQ. The CDR3 bases are TGCGCCAGCAGCTTAGAGGGTTTATCCTCCATGGAGTACTTC. It codes for CASSLEGLSSMEYF.

This clonotype was counted many times. The genes are TRBV7-2 and TRBJ1-2; 12 bases are shared with TRBD1. The CDR3 sequence is 17 residues long. J was trimmed by 8 bases and V by 5 bases; bases with no gene match: 15. Germline CDR1 and CDR2: SGHTA and FQGNSA. The DNA of the CDR3 is TGTGCCAGCAGCGGAGTGGGGGGACAGGGGGCATTCGGGGGCTACACCTTC. Protein: CASSGVGGQGAFGGYTF. The full variable domain, completed using reference TRBV7-2 and TRBJ1-2, is GAGVSQSPSNKVTEKGKDVELRCDPISGHTALYWYRQSLGQGLEFLIYFQGNSAPDKSGLPSDRFSAERTGGSVSTLTIQRTQQEDSAVYLCASSGVGGQGAFGGYTFGSGTRLTVV.

This clonotype has just a few counts. V is TRBV6-2 or TRBV6-3 and J is TRBJ2-7; 7 positions agree with TRBD2. CDR1 MNHEY and CDR2 SVGEGT come from the germline V gene. V gave up 4 bases and J gave up 4 bases; unmatched junction bases: 7. The CDR3 totals 14 residues. The chain's CDR3 is CASSSQRGEYEQYF. The CDR3 DNA reads as TGTGCCAGCAGTTCCCAGCGGGGCGAGTACGAGCAGTACTTC.

The rearrangement links TRBV2 to TRBJ1-2, with TRBD1 as a possible D gene (5 bases). The CDR3 totals 15 residues. The V end was cut by 8 bases, the J end by 2 bases, with 18 bases between. Germline V gives CDR1 SNHLY, CDR2 FYNNEI. This CDR3 reads CASGSPGHGNYGYTF. The CDR3 DNA sequence: TGTGCCAGCGGGTCTCCAGGACATGGGAACTATGGCTACACCTTC.

This clonotype was seen at least ten times. This rearrangement joins TRBV6-5 to TRBJ2-3, with TRBD2 matching over 13 bases. With 6 bases clipped from V and 4 bases from J, the junction kept 4 bases outside the gene matches. Germline values: CDR1 MNHEY, CDR2 SVGAGI. The CDR3 is made up of 15 amino acids. Here the CDR3 DNA reads TGTGCCAGCAGCCAACTAGCGGGAGGGTCAGATACGCAGTATTTT. Protein sequence: CASSQLAGGSDTQYF.

J is TRBJ2-3 and V is TRBV9, with D possibly TRBD2 on 6 matching bases. V lost 3 bases and J lost 0, with 29 bases in between. The CDR3 has 21 residues. CDR1 SGDLS and CDR2 YYNGEE come from the germline V gene. The CDR3 DNA sequence: TGTGCCAGCAGCGCTACTAGCCCTAGCACAGATACGCAGTTCAGCACAGATACGCAGTATTTT. This codes for CASSATSPSTDTQFSTDTQYF.

The chain couples TRBV6-5 to TRBJ2-2; 10 nucleotides align to TRBD1. Germline V lookup: CDR1 MNHEY, CDR2 SVGAGI. V dropped 2 bases and J dropped 8; count of bases not matched to a gene: 11. The CDR3 has 17 residues. DNA of the CDR3: TGTGCCAGCAGTTACGCTAACACCGGGACAGGGGTGGGGGAGCTGTTTTTT. Translating gives CASSYANTGTGVGELFF.

The chain combines TRBV25-1 with TRBJ2-3; 9 nucleotides line up with TRBD2. Germline-derived CDR1 and CDR2 are MGHDK and SYGVNS. The junction had 4 bases not matched to a gene; V was cut back by 3 bases and J by 6 bases. CDR3 length: 14 residues. For the CDR3, the DNA is TGTGCCAGCAGTGATAGCGGGAGCGGGGATACGCAGTATTTT. It yields the protein CASSDSGSGDTQYF.

The chain joins TRBV20-1 to TRBJ1-5; tentative D call: TRBD1 (6 bases). The V end was cut by 6 bases, the J end by 5 bases, with 20 bases between. There are 15 residues in the CDR3. Germline V gene sequence: CDR1 DFQATT, CDR2 SNEGSKA (reference sequence). The CDR3: CSAIKGTWGDQPQHF. The DNA of the CDR3 is TGCAGTGCGATAAAGGGGACATGGGGCGATCAGCCCCAGCATTTT.

Comment on this clonotype: The junction and the germline gene differ at one end; a read error may be behind it. The chain joins TRBV11-3 to TRBJ1-1; D gene unclear. CDR1 SGHNT and CDR2 YENEEA come from the germline V gene. This CDR3 is 14 amino acids long. The CDR3 nucleotides are TGTACCAGCAGTGTCAACAGAAAGAACACTGAAGCTTTCTTT. Its translation: CTSSVNRKNTEAFF.

The chain employs TRBV30 and TRBJ1-2, with 7 bases that match TRBD1. CDR3 length: 14 amino acids. Germline CDR1 GTSNPN, CDR2 SVGIG (reference sequence). V shed 8 bases and J 2 bases; nucleotides not matched to a gene: 11. CDR3: CALLGQEQNYGYTF. DNA of the CDR3: TGTGCCCTGCTTGGACAGGAGCAGAACTATGGCTACACCTTC.